Sequencing of this TCR beta chain was carried out in a study of Ad26.COV2.S vaccination and SARS-CoV-2 variants. The V and J ends lost 2 bases and 3 bases respectively, with 8 bases between them. The CDR3 has 13 amino acids. Looked up from germline, CDR1 is SGDLS and CDR2 is YYNGEE. Treatment indicated: roughly 20 received Ad26.COV2.S at low or high dose, single or two shots; about 5 received placebo; per-sample allocation not given. Sampling was performed 63 days after the first vaccine or placebo injection. Only a few counts were recorded for this clone. The protocol was immunoSEQ multiplex PCR, while the TCRdb copy is restricted to in-frame clones and leaves out a portion. In the table there are 450,000 to 550,000 clones, around 89% of which are singletons.

Here the sequenced sample was peripheral blood, taken in a trial of Ad26.COV2.S vaccine versus placebo. This receptor was identified in a person between 18 and 60 years old who received the Ad26.COV2.S COVID-19 vaccine or a placebo. The rearrangement links TRBV9 to TRBJ1-2; no clear D. DNA for the CDR3: TGTGCCAGCAGCGTTGGAGGTCACTATGGCTACACCTTC. Protein product: CASSVGGHYGYTF.